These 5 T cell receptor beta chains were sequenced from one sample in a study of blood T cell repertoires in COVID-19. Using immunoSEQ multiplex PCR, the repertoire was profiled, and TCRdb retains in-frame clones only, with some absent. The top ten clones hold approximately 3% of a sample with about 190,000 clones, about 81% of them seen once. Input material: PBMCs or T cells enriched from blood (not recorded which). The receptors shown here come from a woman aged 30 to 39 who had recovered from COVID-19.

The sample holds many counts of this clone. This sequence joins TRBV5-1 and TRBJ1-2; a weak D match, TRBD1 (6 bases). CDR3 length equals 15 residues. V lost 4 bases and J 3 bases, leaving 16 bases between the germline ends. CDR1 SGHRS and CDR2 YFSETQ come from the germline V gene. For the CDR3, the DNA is TGCGCCAGCAGCCCCGGAGGGGGGGTGGACTATGGCTACACCTTC. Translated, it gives CASSPGGGVDYGYTF.

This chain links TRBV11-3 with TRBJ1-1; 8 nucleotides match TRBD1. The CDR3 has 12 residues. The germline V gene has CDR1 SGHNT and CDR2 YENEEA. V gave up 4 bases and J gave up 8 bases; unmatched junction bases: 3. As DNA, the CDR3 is TGTGCCAGCAGCTATGACAGGGGCGAAGCTTTCTTT. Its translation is CASSYDRGEAFF.

This CDR3 is CASSPRTGIDNSPLHF. CDR3 DNA sequence: TGTGCCAGCAGCCCCAGGACAGGAATAGATAATTCACCCCTCCACTTT. V and J are TRBV28 and TRBJ1-6; 7 nucleotides match TRBD1. V dropped 6 bases and J dropped 5; count of bases not matched to a gene: 10. The CDR3 length is 16 residues. Looked up from germline, CDR1 is MDHEN and CDR2 is SYDVKM.

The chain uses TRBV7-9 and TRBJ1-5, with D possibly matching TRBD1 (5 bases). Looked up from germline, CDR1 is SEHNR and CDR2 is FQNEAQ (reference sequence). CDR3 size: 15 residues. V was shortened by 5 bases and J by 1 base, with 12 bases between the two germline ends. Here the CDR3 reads CASSRGGNSNQPQHF. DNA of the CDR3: TGTGCCAGCAGCCGGGGGGGAAACAGCAATCAGCCCCAGCATTTT.

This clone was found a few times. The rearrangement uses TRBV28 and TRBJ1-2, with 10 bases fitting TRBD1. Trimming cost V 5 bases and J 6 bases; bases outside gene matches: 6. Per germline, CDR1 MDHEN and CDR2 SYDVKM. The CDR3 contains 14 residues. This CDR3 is CASSGTGTGDGYTF. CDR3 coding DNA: TGTGCCAGCAGTGGCACCGGGACAGGGGATGGCTACACCTTC.